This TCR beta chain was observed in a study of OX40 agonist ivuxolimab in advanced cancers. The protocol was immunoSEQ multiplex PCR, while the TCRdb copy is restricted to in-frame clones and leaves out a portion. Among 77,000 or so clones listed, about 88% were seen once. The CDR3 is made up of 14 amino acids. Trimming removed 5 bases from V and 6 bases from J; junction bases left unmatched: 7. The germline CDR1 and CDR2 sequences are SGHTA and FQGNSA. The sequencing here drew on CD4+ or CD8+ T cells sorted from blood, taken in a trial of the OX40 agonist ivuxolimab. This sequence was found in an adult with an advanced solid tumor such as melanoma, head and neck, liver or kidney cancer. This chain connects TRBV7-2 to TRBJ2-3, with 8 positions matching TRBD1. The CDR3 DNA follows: TGTGCCAGCAGCCTCGGACAGGGAGCGGATACGCAGTATTTT. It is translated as CASSLGQGADTQYF.